A single T cell receptor beta chain is shown here with its context. This clone's antigen is unknown. Base qualities were left out, and no much larger clone turns up one base away. This sample was taken from a study of CD8 T cells in ankylosing spondylitis (dated 2017 in TCRdb). Turning to the overall study: The study profiled T cell receptor beta repertoires in healthy donors and ankylosing spondylitis patients to find disease-linked TCR variants. The full study cohort was made up of about 25 ankylosing spondylitis patients and about a hundred healthy donors. Peripheral blood samples were taken, and synovial fluid was additionally collected from ankylosing spondylitis patients.

Results the study describes overall, beyond this receptor: Blood from ankylosing spondylitis patients appeared to be characterized by a TCR beta motif composed of roughly 8 highly homologous amino acid variants. Some TCR beta motif variants had previously been reported in synovial fluid and blood of reactive arthritis patients, which suggested common disease-initiation mechanisms. In peripheral blood, the disease-linked clones were found at relatively low frequencies and had a CD8+ phenotype. The disease-linked clones were reported as significantly enriched in matched synovial fluid samples from ankylosing spondylitis patients.

The sequencer was an Illumina HiSeq 2500. Quantitative 5'-RACE with molecular barcodes was used to prepare TCR beta libraries. The source study handled its data this way. A new computational method, built on a probabilistic model of VDJ rearrangement, was used to identify disease-linked TCR variants. The raw public data were reprocessed by TCRdb itself: fastp quality trimming at Q25, MiXCR clonotype calling, in-frame beta chains only. Each record represents a unique CDR3 protein, reported with the most common genes and DNA among its rows. The V and J calls come from TCRdb's annotation, not from the publication. Recorded for this sample are approximately 350,000 distinct CDR3 sequences; around 15% of them occurred a single time. 1.1% of the sample belongs to the ten largest clones. Cut back by 6 bases and 0 bases, the V and J ends lie 16 bases apart. Spanning cysteine to phenylalanine, the CDR3 consists of 16 amino acids. CDR3 DNA only is kept here, 48 bases in frame from base 1.

The sequence was collected from a male donor with ankylosing spondylitis or in good health (not recorded which). The rearranged segments are TRBV12-3 or TRBV12-4 and TRBJ2-3; D gene: possibly TRBD2, on 5 matching bases. The source material was blood, either unsorted or a sorted T cell fraction (not recorded which). The DNA reads TGTGCCAGCAGCTCCGCAAGCGGAATTAGCACAGATACGCAGTATTTT. It is translated as CASSSASGISTDTQYF.